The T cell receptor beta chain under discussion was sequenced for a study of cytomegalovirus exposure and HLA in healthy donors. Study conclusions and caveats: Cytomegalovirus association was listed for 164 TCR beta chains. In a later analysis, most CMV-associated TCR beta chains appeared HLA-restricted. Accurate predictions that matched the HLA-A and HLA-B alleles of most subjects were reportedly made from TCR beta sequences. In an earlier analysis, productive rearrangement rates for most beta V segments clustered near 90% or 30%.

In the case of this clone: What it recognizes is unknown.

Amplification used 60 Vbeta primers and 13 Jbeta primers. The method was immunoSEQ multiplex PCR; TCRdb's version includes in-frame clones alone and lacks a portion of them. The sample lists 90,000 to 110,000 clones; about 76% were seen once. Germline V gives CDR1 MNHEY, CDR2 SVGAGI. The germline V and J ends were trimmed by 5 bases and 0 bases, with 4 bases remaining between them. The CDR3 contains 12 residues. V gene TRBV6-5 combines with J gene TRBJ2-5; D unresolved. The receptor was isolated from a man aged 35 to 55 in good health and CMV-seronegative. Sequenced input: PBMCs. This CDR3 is CASSSDQETQYF. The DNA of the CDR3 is TGTGCCAGCAGTAGCGACCAAGAGACCCAGTACTTC.